The source of this T cell receptor (beta chain) is a study of beta chain features in type 1 diabetes. Study at large: Cell yields, age and gender were similar between patients and healthy donors. Examination covered approximately 100 million sorted cells spanning all samples.

This clone has only a few counts. What it binds is unknown. cDNA synthesis used the whole RNA isolate, giving expressed TCRB sequences. The method was immunoSEQ multiplex PCR; TCRdb's version includes in-frame clones alone and lacks a portion of them. This repertoire shows almost 350,000 clones, approximately 10% found once; its top ten account for about 1%. CDR3 length: 15 amino acids. Looked up from germline, CDR1 is SGHRS and CDR2 is YFSETQ. V was cut by 1 base and J by 3 bases, with 12 bases left in between. Regarding the study as a whole: Shortening of TCRB CDR3s, moderate but significant, appeared in all four CD4+ subsets of Type 1 diabetes patients. More deletions and fewer insertions at VDJ junctions were seen in type 1 diabetes patients. Within patients, naive, central memory and Treg TCRB repertoires seemed more similar than within healthy donors.

The sequencing sample was made of central memory CD4+ T cells from blood. The chain is built from TRBV5-1 and TRBJ2-3; D is unclear. The clonotype was recovered from a man aged 25 to 40 with type 1 diabetes. The CDR3 region is CASSLRLDTTDTQYF. The CDR3 DNA reads TGCGCCAGCAGCTTGCGGCTAGATACTACAGATACGCAGTATTTT. Using reference TRBV5-1 and TRBJ2-3 for the parts outside the CDR3, the full variable domain is KAGVTQTPRYLIKTRGQQVTLSCSPISGHRSVSWYQQTPGQGLQFLFEYFSETQRNKGNFPGRFSGRQFSNSRSEMNVSTLELGDSALYLCASSLRLDTTDTQYFGPGTRLTVL.